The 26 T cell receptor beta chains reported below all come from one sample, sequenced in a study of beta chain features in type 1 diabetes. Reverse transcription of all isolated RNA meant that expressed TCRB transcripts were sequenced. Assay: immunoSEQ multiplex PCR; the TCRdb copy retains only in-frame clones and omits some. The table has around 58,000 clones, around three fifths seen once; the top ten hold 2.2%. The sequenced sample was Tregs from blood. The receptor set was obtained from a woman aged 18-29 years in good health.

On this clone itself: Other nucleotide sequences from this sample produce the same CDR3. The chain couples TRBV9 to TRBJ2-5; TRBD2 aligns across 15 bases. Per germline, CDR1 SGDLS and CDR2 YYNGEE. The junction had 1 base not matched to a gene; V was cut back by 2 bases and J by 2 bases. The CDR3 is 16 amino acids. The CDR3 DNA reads TGTGCCAGCAGCGTCGGACTAGCGGGGGGGCAAGAGACCCAGTACTTC. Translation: CASSVGLAGGQETQYF.

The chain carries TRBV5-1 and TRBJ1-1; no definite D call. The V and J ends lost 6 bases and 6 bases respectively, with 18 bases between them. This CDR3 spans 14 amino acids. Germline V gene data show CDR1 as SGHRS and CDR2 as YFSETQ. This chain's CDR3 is CASTSGSTDSEAFF. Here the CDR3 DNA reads TGCGCCAGCACCTCCGGGTCTACGGACTCTGAAGCTTTCTTT.

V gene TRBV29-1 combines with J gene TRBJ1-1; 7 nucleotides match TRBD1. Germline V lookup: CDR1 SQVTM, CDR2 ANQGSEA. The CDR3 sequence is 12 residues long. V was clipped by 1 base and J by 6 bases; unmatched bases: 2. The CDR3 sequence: CSVEGQGAEAFF. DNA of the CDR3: TGCAGCGTTGAAGGACAGGGCGCTGAAGCTTTCTTT. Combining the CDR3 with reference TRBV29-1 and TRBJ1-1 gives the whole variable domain SAVISQKPSRDICQRGTSLTIQCQVDSQVTMMFWYRQQPGQSLTLIATANQGSEATYESGFVIDKFPISRPNLTFSTLTVSNMSPEDSSIYLCSVEGQGAEAFFGQGTRLTVV.

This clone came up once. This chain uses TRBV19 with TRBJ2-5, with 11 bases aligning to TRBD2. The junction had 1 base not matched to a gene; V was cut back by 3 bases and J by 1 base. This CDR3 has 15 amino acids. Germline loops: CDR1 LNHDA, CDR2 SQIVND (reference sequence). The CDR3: CASSILAGGQETQYF. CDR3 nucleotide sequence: TGTGCCAGTAGTATTCTAGCGGGAGGCCAAGAGACCCAGTACTTC.

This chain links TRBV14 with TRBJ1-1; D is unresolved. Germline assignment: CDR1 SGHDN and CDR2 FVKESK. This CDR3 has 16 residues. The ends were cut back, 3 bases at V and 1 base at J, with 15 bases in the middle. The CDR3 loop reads CASSHEVRMQNTEAFF. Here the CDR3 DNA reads TGTGCCAGCAGCCATGAGGTAAGGATGCAGAACACTGAAGCTTTCTTT.

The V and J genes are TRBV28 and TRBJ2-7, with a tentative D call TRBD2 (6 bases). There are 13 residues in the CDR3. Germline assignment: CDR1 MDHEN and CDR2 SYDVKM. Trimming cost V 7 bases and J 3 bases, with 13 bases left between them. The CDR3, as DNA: TGTGCCAGCATTAGCGGAGGCAACTACGAGCAGTACTTC. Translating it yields CASISGGNYEQYF.

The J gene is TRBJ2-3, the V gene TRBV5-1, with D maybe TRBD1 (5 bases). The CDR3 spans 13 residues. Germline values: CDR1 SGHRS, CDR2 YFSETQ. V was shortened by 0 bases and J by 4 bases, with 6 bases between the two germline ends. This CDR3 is CASSLGGADTQYF. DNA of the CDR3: TGCGCCAGCAGCTTGGGGGGCGCAGATACGCAGTATTTT.

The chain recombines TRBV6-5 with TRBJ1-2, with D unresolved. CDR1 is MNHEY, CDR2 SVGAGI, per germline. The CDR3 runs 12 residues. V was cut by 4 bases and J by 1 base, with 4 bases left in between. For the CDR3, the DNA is TGTGCCAGCAGTTCCAGTAACTATGGCTACACCTTC. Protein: CASSSSNYGYTF.

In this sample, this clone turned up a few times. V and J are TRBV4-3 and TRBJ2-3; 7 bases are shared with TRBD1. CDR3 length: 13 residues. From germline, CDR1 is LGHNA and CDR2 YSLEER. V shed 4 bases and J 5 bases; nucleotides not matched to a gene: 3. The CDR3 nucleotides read TGCGCCAGCAGCCTAGGGGGCATAGATACGCAGTATTTT. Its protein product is CASSLGGIDTQYF.

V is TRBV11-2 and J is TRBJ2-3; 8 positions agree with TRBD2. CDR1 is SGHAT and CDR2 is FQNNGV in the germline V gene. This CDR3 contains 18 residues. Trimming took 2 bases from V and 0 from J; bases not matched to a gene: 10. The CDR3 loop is CASSLPAGAGGSTDTQYF. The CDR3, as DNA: TGTGCCAGCAGCTTACCGGCAGGGGCGGGAGGTAGCACAGATACGCAGTATTTT.

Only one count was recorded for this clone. CDR3: CATRDSGANVLTF. CDR3 sequence (DNA): TGTGCCACCCGGGACTCTGGGGCCAACGTCCTGACTTTC. The chain joins TRBV19 to TRBJ2-6; D perhaps matches TRBD2 (5 bases). The CDR3 runs to 13 residues. Trimming took off 10 bases at V and 0 bases at J, with 7 bases between the two ends. Germline values: CDR1 LNHDA, CDR2 SQIVND (reference sequence).

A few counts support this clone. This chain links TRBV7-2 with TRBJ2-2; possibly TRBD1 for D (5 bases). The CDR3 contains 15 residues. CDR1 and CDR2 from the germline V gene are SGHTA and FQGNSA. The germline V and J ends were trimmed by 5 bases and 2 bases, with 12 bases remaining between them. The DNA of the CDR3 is TGTGCCAGCAGCCCCCAGACAGTTAACACCGGGGAGCTGTTTTTT. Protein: CASSPQTVNTGELFF. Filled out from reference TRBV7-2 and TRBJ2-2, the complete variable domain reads GAGVSQSPSNKVTEKGKDVELRCDPISGHTALYWYRQSLGQGLEFLIYFQGNSAPDKSGLPSDRFSAERTGGSVSTLTIQRTQQEDSAVYLCASSPQTVNTGELFFGEGSRLTVL.

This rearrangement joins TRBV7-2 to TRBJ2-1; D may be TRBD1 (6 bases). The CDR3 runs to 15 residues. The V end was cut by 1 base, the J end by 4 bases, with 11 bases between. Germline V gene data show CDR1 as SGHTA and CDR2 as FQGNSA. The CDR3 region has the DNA TGTGCCAGCAGCTTAGACAGGACAGCATACAATGAGCAGTTCTTC. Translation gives CASSLDRTAYNEQFF.

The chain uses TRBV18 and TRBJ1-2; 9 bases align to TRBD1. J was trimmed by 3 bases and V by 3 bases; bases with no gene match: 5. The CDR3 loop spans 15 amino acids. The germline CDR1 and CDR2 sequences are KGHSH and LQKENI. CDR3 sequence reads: CASSPTGQGHYGYTF. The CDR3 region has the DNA TGTGCCAGCTCACCCACGGGACAGGGTCACTATGGCTACACCTTC.

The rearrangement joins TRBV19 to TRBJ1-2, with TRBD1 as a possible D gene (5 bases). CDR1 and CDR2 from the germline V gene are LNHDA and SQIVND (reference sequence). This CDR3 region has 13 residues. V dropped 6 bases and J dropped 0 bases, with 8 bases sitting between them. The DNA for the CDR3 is TGTGCCAGTAGAAGACAGTCTAACTATGGCTACACCTTC. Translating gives CASRRQSNYGYTF.

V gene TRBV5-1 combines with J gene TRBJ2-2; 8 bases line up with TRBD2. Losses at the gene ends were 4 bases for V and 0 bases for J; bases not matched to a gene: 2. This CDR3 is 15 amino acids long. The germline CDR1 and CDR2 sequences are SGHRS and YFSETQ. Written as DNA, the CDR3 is TGCGCCAGCAGCGCGGGACTAGCGAACACCGGGGAGCTGTTTTTT. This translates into CASSAGLANTGELFF.

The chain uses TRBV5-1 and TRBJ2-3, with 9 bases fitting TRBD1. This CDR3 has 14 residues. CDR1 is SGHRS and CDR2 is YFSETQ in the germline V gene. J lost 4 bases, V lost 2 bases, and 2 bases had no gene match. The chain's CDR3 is CASSFRQGADTQYF. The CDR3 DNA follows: TGCGCCAGCAGCTTCAGACAGGGGGCAGATACGCAGTATTTT.

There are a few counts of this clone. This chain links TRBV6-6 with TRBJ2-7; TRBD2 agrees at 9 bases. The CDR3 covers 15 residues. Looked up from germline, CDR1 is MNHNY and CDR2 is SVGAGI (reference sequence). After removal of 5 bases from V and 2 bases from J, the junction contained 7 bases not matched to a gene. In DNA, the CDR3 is TGTGCCAGCAGTCCTGGACTAGCGTATGCCTACGAGCAGTACTTC. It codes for CASSPGLAYAYEQYF.

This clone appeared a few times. The CDR3 bases are TGTGCCAGCAGCTTGAGGAGGGGCGGAGAGACCCAGTACTTC. It codes for CASSLRRGGETQYF. The genes are TRBV7-9 and TRBJ2-5; D may be TRBD2 (6 bases). Trimming left V 3 bases short and J 4 bases short, with 12 bases between. The V gene's germline CDR1 is SEHNR and CDR2 FQNEAQ (reference sequence). CDR3 size: 14 residues. The full variable domain, its missing parts supplied by reference TRBV7-9 and TRBJ2-5, is DTGVSQNPRHKITKRGQNVTFRCDPISEHNRLYWYRQTLGQGPEFLTYFQNEAQLEKSRLLSDRFSAERPKGSFSTLEIQRTEQGDSAMYLCASSLRRGGETQYFGPGTRLLVL.

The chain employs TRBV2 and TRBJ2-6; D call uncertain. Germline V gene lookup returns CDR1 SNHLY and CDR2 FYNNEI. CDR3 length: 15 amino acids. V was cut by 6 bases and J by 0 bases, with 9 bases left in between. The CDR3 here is CASRVTDSGANVLTF. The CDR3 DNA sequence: TGTGCCAGCAGAGTAACAGACTCTGGGGCCAACGTCCTGACTTTC. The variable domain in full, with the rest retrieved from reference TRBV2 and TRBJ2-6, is EPEVTQTPSHQVTQMGQEVILRCVPISNHLYFYWYRQILGQKVEFLVSFYNNEISEKSEIFDDQFSVERPDGSNFTLKIRSTKLEDSAMYFCASRVTDSGANVLTFGAGSRLTVL.

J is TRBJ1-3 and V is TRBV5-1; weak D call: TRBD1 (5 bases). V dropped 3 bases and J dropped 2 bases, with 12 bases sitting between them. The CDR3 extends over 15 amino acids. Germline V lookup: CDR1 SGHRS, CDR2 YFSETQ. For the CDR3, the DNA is TGCGCCAGCAGCTCGTCAGGGATTCCTGGAAACACCATATATTTT. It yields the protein CASSSSGIPGNTIYF.

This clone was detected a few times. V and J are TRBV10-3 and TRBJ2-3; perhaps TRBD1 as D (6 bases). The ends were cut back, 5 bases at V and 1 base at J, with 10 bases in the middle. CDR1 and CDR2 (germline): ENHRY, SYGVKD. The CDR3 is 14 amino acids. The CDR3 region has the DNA TGTGCCATCAGTCAGGGGCGGGGCACAGATACGCAGTATTTT. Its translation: CAISQGRGTDTQYF.

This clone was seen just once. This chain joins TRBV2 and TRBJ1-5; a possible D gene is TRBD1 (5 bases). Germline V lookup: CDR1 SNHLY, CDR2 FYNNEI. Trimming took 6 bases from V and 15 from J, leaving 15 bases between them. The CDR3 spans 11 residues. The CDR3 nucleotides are TGTGCCAGCAGCCGGGGGACGTTTCTGCATTTT. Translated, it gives CASSRGTFLHF.

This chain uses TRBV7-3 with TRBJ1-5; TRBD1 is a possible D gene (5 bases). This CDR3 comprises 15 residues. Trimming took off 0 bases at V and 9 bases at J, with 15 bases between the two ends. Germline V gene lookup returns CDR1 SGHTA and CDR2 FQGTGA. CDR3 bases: TGTGCCAGCAGCTTAACTGACCGGGGGGGGAGGCCCCAGCATTTT. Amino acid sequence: CASSLTDRGGRPQHF. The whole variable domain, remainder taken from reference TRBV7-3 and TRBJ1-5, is GAGVSQTPSNKVTEKGKYVELRCDPISGHTALYWYRQSLGQGPEFLIYFQGTGAADDSGLPNDRFFAVRPEGSVSTLKIQRTERGDSAVYLCASSLTDRGGRPQHFGDGTRLSIL.

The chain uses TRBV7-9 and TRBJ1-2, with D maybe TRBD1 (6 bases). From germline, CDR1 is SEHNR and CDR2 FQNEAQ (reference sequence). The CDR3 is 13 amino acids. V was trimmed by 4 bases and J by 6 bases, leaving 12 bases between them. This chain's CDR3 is CASSSRSGDGYTF. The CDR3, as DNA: TGTGCCAGCAGCTCGAGGTCAGGGGATGGCTACACCTTC.

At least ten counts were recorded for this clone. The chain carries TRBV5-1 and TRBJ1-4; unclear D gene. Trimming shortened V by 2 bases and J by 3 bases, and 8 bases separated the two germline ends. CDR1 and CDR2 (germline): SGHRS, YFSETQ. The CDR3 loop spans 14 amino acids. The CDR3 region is CASSLSGPNEKLFF. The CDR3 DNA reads TGCGCCAGCAGCTTAAGCGGGCCTAATGAAAAACTGTTTTTT.